These 27 T cell receptor beta chains were sequenced from one sample in a study of T-cell reconstitution after alpha-beta-depleted transplantation in children. For TCRbeta, the library was prepared with unique molecular identifiers. MiXCR was run by TCRdb on the PCR reads, yielding one entry per CDR3 protein. The data contain around 680,000 distinct CDR3 sequences, 15% to 20% of them singletons. The source was PBMCs from the stem cell graft donor, collected from the stem cell graft. These receptors were taken from a human donor who donated a stem cell graft to a child with acute myeloid leukemia.

This clonotype has a handful of counts. The chain has TRBV4-2 and TRBJ2-1, with 15 bases lining up with TRBD2. CDR1 is LGHNA and CDR2 is YNFKEQ in the germline V gene. Trimming cost V 4 bases and J 9 bases; bases outside gene matches: 13. The CDR3 loop spans 18 amino acids. CDR3 protein: CASSLRTSGGARGSEQFF. Here the CDR3 DNA reads TGTGCCAGCAGCCTCCGGACTAGCGGGGGGGCCCGGGGTTCTGAGCAGTTCTTC.

This clonotype was detected a few times. The chain combines TRBV5-1 with TRBJ2-7; 7 bases match TRBD1. CDR1 SGHRS and CDR2 YFSETQ come from the germline V gene. This CDR3 region has 17 residues. Losses at the gene ends were 0 bases for V and 4 bases for J; bases not matched to a gene: 13. The CDR3: CASSLAHPGTADYEQYF. In nucleotides, the CDR3 is TGCGCCAGCAGCTTGGCTCACCCCGGGACAGCTGATTACGAGCAGTACTTC.

This clonotype was seen more than once but under ten times. The chain links TRBV7-8 to TRBJ2-3; 9 bases are shared with TRBD2. CDR3 size: 15 residues. After removal of 2 bases from V and 4 bases from J, the junction contained 4 bases not matched to a gene. Looked up from germline, CDR1 is SGHVS and CDR2 is FQNEAQ. As DNA, the CDR3 is TGTGCCAGCAGCTTAATCGCGGGGGGGGCAGATACGCAGTATTTT. Translated, it gives CASSLIAGGADTQYF.

This sequence joins TRBV7-8 and TRBJ2-3, with TRBD2 matching 8 bases. There are 15 residues in the CDR3. With V trimmed by 5 bases and J by 5 bases, 9 bases remained unmatched. Germline V gene data show CDR1 as SGHVS and CDR2 as FQNEAQ. DNA for the CDR3: TGTGCCAGCAGCCCGCTCGGGGGGGGAGTAGATACGCAGTATTTT. Translation gives CASSPLGGGVDTQYF.

This clonotype was seen ten or more times. This sequence joins TRBV13 and TRBJ1-2; a weak D match, TRBD1 (6 bases). The CDR3 consists of 13 residues. Germline V gives CDR1 PRHDT, CDR2 FYEKMQ (reference sequence). Trimming removed 3 bases at V and 3 bases at J, with 8 bases between. The CDR3 nucleotides are TGTGCCAGCAGCTTCGGGGGCGACTATGGCTACACCTTC. Translated: CASSFGGDYGYTF.

The chain joins TRBV5-6 to TRBJ2-2; D might be TRBD1 or TRBD2, each matching 5 bases. Deletions cut 3 bases from V and 0 bases from J, with 12 bases between. The CDR3 loop spans 16 amino acids. Looked up from germline, CDR1 is SGHDT and CDR2 is YYEEEE. CDR3 in DNA: TGTGCCAGCAGCTCGGCCGGGACCTCGAACACCGGGGAGCTGTTTTTT. Protein product: CASSSAGTSNTGELFF.

Details on this clonotype: A read error is possible here, since a much larger clone lies one base away. The rearrangement uses TRBV20-1 and TRBJ1-1, with a tentative D call TRBD1 (6 bases). The CDR3 is made up of 14 amino acids. From germline, CDR1 is DFQATT and CDR2 SNEGSKA (reference sequence). V lost 3 bases and J lost 8, with 19 bases in between. The CDR3 DNA is TGCAGTGCTAGTCCTTCAGGGGTAATCAACGAAGCTTTCTTT. Its protein product is CSASPSGVINEAFF.

The chain links TRBV7-9 to TRBJ2-1; D is unresolved. Trimming shortened V by 4 bases and J by 7 bases, and 11 bases separated the two germline ends. Germline V lookup: CDR1 SEHNR, CDR2 FQNEAQ (reference sequence). This CDR3 has 13 amino acids. In DNA, the CDR3 is TGTGCCAGCAGCTACTTAATCCAGAATGAGCAGTTCTTC. It is translated as CASSYLIQNEQFF.

This clonotype was recorded many times. V usage is TRBV20-1 and J usage is TRBJ2-3, with no clear D. The germline V gene encodes CDR1 DFQATT and CDR2 SNEGSKA (reference sequence). Trimming left V 5 bases short and J 6 bases short, with 12 bases between. CDR3 length: 12 amino acids. The CDR3 coding sequence is TGCAGTGCTTTTGTTCCCGGGGATACGCAGTATTTT. This sequence encodes CSAFVPGDTQYF.

The chain employs TRBV12-3 or TRBV12-4 and TRBJ1-5; TRBD1 agrees at 8 bases. The V segment lost 6 bases and the J segment 6 bases; nucleotides outside the gene matches: 7. The CDR3 is made up of 14 amino acids. The CDR3 here is CASRPQGASQPQHF. The CDR3 nucleotides read TGTGCCAGCAGGCCCCAGGGGGCGAGTCAGCCCCAGCATTTT.

The chain joins TRBV7-2 to TRBJ2-3; perhaps TRBD2 as D (7 bases). Germline CDR1 and CDR2: SGHTA and FQGNSA. This CDR3 spans 16 amino acids. V dropped 4 bases and J dropped 0 bases, with 14 bases sitting between them. The CDR3 bases are TGTGCCAGCAGCTCTCCGGGGGGCGCTAGCACAGATACGCAGTATTTT. This codes for CASSSPGGASTDTQYF.

In its sample, this clonotype was seen many times. The CDR3 DNA is TGTGCCAGCAGTGACCGGGAACCTAGCGGATACAATGAGCAGTTCTTC. This codes for CASSDREPSGYNEQFF. The chain employs TRBV6-4 and TRBJ2-1, with 7 bases matching TRBD2. Germline loops: CDR1 MRHNA, CDR2 SNTAGT. V was clipped by 2 bases and J by 4 bases; unmatched bases: 8. CDR3 length: 16 residues.

V usage is TRBV30 and J usage is TRBJ1-1; TRBD1 matches at 7 bases. Germline loops: CDR1 GTSNPN, CDR2 SVGIG (reference sequence). V was pared by 1 base and J by 6 bases, with 2 bases of the junction left unmatched. There are 12 residues in the CDR3. CDR3 nucleotides: TGTGCCTGGAGTGACGGGACAGCTGAAGCTTTCTTT. Protein: CAWSDGTAEAFF.

This clonotype was counted ten times or more. The rearrangement joins TRBV15 to TRBJ2-1; weak D call: TRBD2 (5 bases). The germline V and J ends were trimmed by 5 bases and 7 bases, with 18 bases remaining between them. Germline V gene data show CDR1 as LNHNV and CDR2 as YYDKDF (reference sequence). The CDR3 is 15 amino acids. CDR3 coding DNA: TGTGCCACCAGCGCAGCGGCGCTATCGGGGAATGAGCAGTTCTTC. It codes for CATSAAALSGNEQFF.

The sample holds many counts of this clonotype. The chain uses TRBV20-1 and TRBJ2-7; 7 bases align to TRBD1. Unmatched junction bases numbered 6, after V lost 1 base and J lost 3 bases. Per the germline V gene, CDR1 is DFQATT and CDR2 is SNEGSKA (reference sequence). The CDR3 length is 14 residues. DNA for the CDR3: TGCAGTGCTAGAGGACAGGGTTTAATCTACGAGCAGTACTTC. Protein: CSARGQGLIYEQYF.

This clonotype was counted at least ten times. The chain is built from TRBV15 and TRBJ1-2; D is unclear. Germline V gene data show CDR1 as LNHNV and CDR2 as YYDKDF (reference sequence). The CDR3 consists of 14 residues. V was pared by 5 bases and J by 2 bases, with 12 bases between. The CDR3 spells CATSSLDPNYGYTF. The CDR3 nucleotides are TGTGCCACCAGCTCTCTTGACCCCAACTATGGCTACACCTTC.

This clonotype was observed many times. This chain uses TRBV7-2 with TRBJ2-3; 14 bases align to TRBD2. Germline CDR1 SGHTA, CDR2 FQGNSA. The CDR3 runs to 16 residues. With V trimmed by 4 bases and J by 6 bases, 6 bases remained unmatched. This CDR3 is CASSSGGLAGGDTQYF. The DNA of the CDR3 is TGTGCCAGCAGCTCCGGAGGACTAGCGGGGGGCGATACGCAGTATTTT.

V is TRBV29-1 and J is TRBJ2-3; perhaps TRBD2 as D (5 bases). Between the trimmed V and J ends, which lost 4 bases and 7 bases, there was a span of 15 bases. The CDR3 contains 13 residues. The germline CDR1 and CDR2 sequences are SQVTM and ANQGSEA. The CDR3 spells CSVGASSDNTQYF. CDR3 DNA sequence: TGCAGCGTTGGGGCTAGCTCTGACAATACGCAGTATTTT.

This clonotype has only a few counts. The gene calls are TRBV12-3 or TRBV12-4 and TRBJ2-7; 16 bases are shared with TRBD2. The length of the CDR3 is 16 residues. J was trimmed by 5 bases and V by 4 bases; bases with no gene match: 5. CDR3 in DNA: TGTGCCAGCAGTTCTGGGACTAGCGGGGGGGATAACGAGCAGTACGTC. Translating gives CASSSGTSGGDNEQYV.

This clonotype was recorded a few times. J is TRBJ1-5 and V is TRBV12-3 or TRBV12-4; 8 bases align to TRBD1. CDR3 length equals 15 residues. V shed 3 bases and J 2 bases; nucleotides not matched to a gene: 3. CDR3 coding DNA: TGTGCCAGCAGTTTCTCGGACAGGGGCAATCAGCCCCAGCATTTT. It codes for CASSFSDRGNQPQHF.

This clonotype was counted a few times. CDR3: CASSLGPGGRDLHTEAFF. DNA of the CDR3: TGCGCCAGCAGCTTGGGTCCTGGAGGTCGGGACCTCCACACTGAAGCTTTCTTT. The gene calls are TRBV5-1 and TRBJ1-1; the D gene is possibly TRBD1 (5 bases). This CDR3 contains 18 residues. Germline CDR1 SGHRS, CDR2 YFSETQ. V was trimmed by 0 bases and J by 3 bases, leaving 21 bases between them.

This clonotype was detected many times. The genes are TRBV5-1 and TRBJ1-2; the D is unclear. The CDR3 runs to 14 residues. V lost 3 bases, J lost 4 bases, and 13 bases lay in between. Germline CDR1 is SGHRS and CDR2 is YFSETQ. The CDR3 nucleotides are TGCGCCAGCAGCTACTATGAGAGGACCTATGGCTACACCTTC. Protein: CASSYYERTYGYTF.

This clonotype was observed at least ten times. The genes are TRBV10-3 and TRBJ2-7, with a possible D match to TRBD1 (5 bases). Trimming left V 3 bases short and J 0 bases short, with 21 bases between. Germline V CDR1 and CDR2: ENHRY, SYGVKD. The length of the CDR3 is 18 residues. CDR3 loop: CAISDGSDSLQSSYEQYF. CDR3 DNA sequence: TGTGCCATCAGTGATGGCAGTGACAGCCTTCAGAGCTCCTACGAGCAGTACTTC.

This clonotype appeared many times. The gene calls are TRBV20-1 and TRBJ1-5; 7 bases are shared with TRBD1. The CDR3 runs 14 residues. Germline loops: CDR1 DFQATT, CDR2 SNEGSKA (reference sequence). The V segment lost 6 bases and the J segment 5 bases; nucleotides outside the gene matches: 10. The CDR3 coding sequence is TGCAGTGCCCCCGACGAGGGGGCCGATCAGCCCCAGCATTTT. Translating it yields CSAPDEGADQPQHF.

This clonotype was observed once. At one of its ends the junction is not consistent with the germline gene, which may arise from a read error. V is TRBV12-3 or TRBV12-4 and J is TRBJ1-4; D ambiguous. The CDR3 has 14 residues. The CDR3 protein is CASSYPGGEENLFF. In nucleotides, the CDR3 is TGTGCCAGCAGTTATCCGGGAGGCGAGGAAAACCTGTTTTTT.

This clonotype came up many times. The rearrangement joins TRBV20-1 to TRBJ2-5, with 12 bases matching TRBD2. The junction had 11 bases not matched to a gene; V was cut back by 3 bases and J by 3 bases. Germline CDR1 reads DFQATT; CDR2 reads SNEGSKA (reference sequence). The CDR3 contains 17 residues. CDR3 coding DNA: TGCAGTGCTAGTACTAGCGGGGGGCGGATAGTGGAAGAGACCCAGTACTTC. Translation gives CSASTSGGRIVEETQYF.

The chain has TRBV11-2 and TRBJ2-2; D may be TRBD1 (6 bases). The CDR3 loop spans 18 amino acids. Germline assignment: CDR1 SGHAT and CDR2 FQNNGV. Trimming removed 5 bases from V and 0 bases from J, with 19 bases in between. CDR3 bases: TGTGCCAGCAGCCCGTATTATGACAGGAGAGCGAACACCGGGGAGCTGTTTTTT. Protein: CASSPYYDRRANTGELFF. Complete variable domain (other parts from reference TRBV11-2 and TRBJ2-2): EAGVAQSPRYKIIEKRQSVAFWCNPISGHATLYWYQQILGQGPKLLIQFQNNGVVDDSQLPKDRFSAERLKGVDSTLKIQPAKLEDSAVYLCASSPYYDRRANTGELFFGEGSRLTVL.